The clone carrying this T cell receptor (beta chain) came up a few times. What it binds is not known. This CDR3 has 11 residues. CDR1 is MNHEY and CDR2 is SMNVEV in the germline V gene (reference sequence). V shed 4 bases and J shed 5 bases, with 3 bases lying between them. This entry is derived from a study of siplizumab effects on memory and regulatory T cells. Study outcomes and limitations: Roughly 75-95% of proliferating CD4+ or CD8+ clones lacked an assignable naive or memory phenotype.

Repertoires were generated with immunoSEQ multiplex PCR, while TCRdb's copy carries only in-frame clones and drops some. The sample has about 100,000 clones; 90% to 95% are singletons. This receptor was taken from a human donor in good health. Material: Tregs sorted from blood. The chain employs TRBV27 and TRBJ1-5; D is undetermined. The chain's CDR3 is CASSWDQPQHF. Written as DNA, the CDR3 is TGTGCCAGCAGTTGGGATCAGCCCCAGCATTTT.